This passage covers 31 T cell receptor beta chains from one sample sequenced in a study of beta chain features in type 1 diabetes (dated by TCRdb to 2017 to 2018). Libraries came from the immunoSEQ multiplex PCR assay. The High Capacity cDNA Reverse Transcription Kit was used to reverse transcribe all of the isolated RNA, meaning that expressed TCRB transcripts were what got sequenced. The table was pulled from immuneACCESS by TCRdb, which kept in-frame rearrangements only. Such tables lose some clones; where checked, under half of the loss comes from unresolved V genes, and the rest has no known cause. This sample has 200,000 to 250,000 clones in its table, and roughly 70% of those were observed once. The ten largest clones add up to about 0.05% of the sample. The sequenced sample consisted of naive CD4+ T cells from blood. The cell subset or site label corresponds to: true naive CD4+ T cells. These receptors all stem from a man aged 25-40 years in good health.

This clone was picked up a small number of times. The chain uses TRBV29-1 and TRBJ2-6; no reliable D call. The CDR3 runs to 13 residues. From germline, CDR1 is SQVTM and CDR2 ANQGSEA. The ends were cut back, 3 bases at V and 0 bases at J, with 3 bases in the middle. CDR3 residues: CSVDVSGANVLTF. CDR3 DNA sequence: TGCAGCGTTGACGTCTCTGGGGCCAACGTCCTGACTTTC.

Points on this clone: Other DNA sequences in this specimen translate into the identical CDR3. The chain has TRBV30 and TRBJ1-1; D is unclear. The germline gives CDR1 GTSNPN, CDR2 SVGIG (reference sequence). The V end lost 5 bases, the J end lost 0 bases, and 7 bases lay between the germline ends. This CDR3 region has 12 residues. CDR3 in DNA: TGTGCCTGGGGCTACATGAACACTGAAGCTTTCTTT. This translates into CAWGYMNTEAFF.

This chain links TRBV7-2 with TRBJ2-6; D remains ambiguous. This CDR3 contains 15 residues. From germline, CDR1 is SGHTA and CDR2 FQGNSA. V lost 3 bases, J lost 1 base, and 7 bases lay in between. CDR3 coding DNA: TGTGCCAGCAGCTTCAGCTTATCTGGGGCCAACGTCCTGACTTTC. Translated, it gives CASSFSLSGANVLTF.

This clone showed up just a few times. The genes are TRBV30 and TRBJ1-1, with D possibly being TRBD1 (5 bases). Trimming cost V 4 bases and J 11 bases, with 14 bases left between them. The CDR3 length is 11 residues. Germline-derived CDR1 and CDR2 are GTSNPN and SVGIG (reference sequence). The CDR3 protein is CAWIGETEAFF. In DNA, the CDR3 is TGTGCCTGGATCGGGGAGACAGAGGCTTTCTTT.

The J gene is TRBJ2-2, the V gene TRBV7-2; D possibly corresponds to TRBD2 (6 bases). The CDR3 totals 15 residues. Trimming removed 5 bases from V and 5 bases from J, with 15 bases in between. Per germline, CDR1 SGHTA and CDR2 FQGNSA. CDR3 nucleotides: TGTGCCAGCAGCCCCAGGGCCCGGGGGACCGGGGAGCTGTTTTTT. Protein: CASSPRARGTGELFF.

This clone was seen only a few times. The rearrangement links TRBV15 to TRBJ2-3; D possibly corresponds to TRBD2 (5 bases). CDR1 and CDR2 (germline): LNHNV, YYDKDF (reference sequence). This CDR3 has 15 residues. The V end was cut by 1 base, the J end by 2 bases, with 10 bases between. The CDR3 DNA reads as TGTGCCACCAGCAGAGCTAGCCTACCCACAGATACGCAGTATTTT. It codes for CATSRASLPTDTQYF. The complete variable domain, with remaining parts taken from reference TRBV15 and TRBJ2-3, reads DAMVIQNPRYQVTQFGKPVTLSCSQTLNHNVMYWYQQKSSQAPKLLFHYYDKDFNNEADTPDNFQSRRPNTSFCFLDIRSPGLGDTAMYLCATSRASLPTDTQYFGPGTRLTVL.

This clone was observed once. The chain uses TRBV29-1 and TRBJ1-2; D is perhaps TRBD1 (6 bases). Germline CDR1 SQVTM, CDR2 ANQGSEA. V was clipped by 8 bases and J by 5 bases, with 15 bases between them. The CDR3 length is 12 residues. The CDR3 bases are TGCAGCACCTCCCAGGGGTGGTATGGCTACACCTTC. Its protein product is CSTSQGWYGYTF.

Notes on this clone: The same CDR3 arises from other DNA sequences in this sample as well. The V and J genes are TRBV20-1 and TRBJ2-5; possible D gene TRBD1, 5 bases. The CDR3 is 10 amino acids. Looked up from germline, CDR1 is DFQATT and CDR2 is SNEGSKA (reference sequence). V lost 6 bases and J lost 3, with 5 bases in between. CDR3 coding DNA: TGCAGTGCAGGGGAAGAGACCCAGTACTTC. Protein sequence: CSAGEETQYF.

This clone was seen once. The V call is TRBV15, the J call TRBJ2-1; D possibly uses TRBD1 or TRBD2 (5 bases each). The CDR3 totals 15 residues. Germline-derived CDR1 and CDR2 are LNHNV and YYDKDF (reference sequence). V gave up 5 bases and J gave up 1 base, with 12 bases separating them. This CDR3 is CATSGGDSSYNEQFF. For the CDR3, the DNA is TGTGCCACCAGCGGGGGTGACAGTTCCTACAATGAGCAGTTCTTC.

DNA for the CDR3: TGTGCCAGCAGCCCGGGGAACCGGCCCAATGAGCAGTTCTTC. Translating gives CASSPGNRPNEQFF. The rearrangement joins TRBV7-2 to TRBJ2-1, with D perhaps TRBD2 (5 bases). CDR3 length equals 14 residues. Germline lookup yields CDR1 SGHTA and CDR2 FQGNSA. Trimming removed 5 bases from V and 6 bases from J, with 14 bases in between. Looking up the rest from reference TRBV7-2 and TRBJ2-1 gives the full variable domain: GAGVSQSPSNKVTEKGKDVELRCDPISGHTALYWYRQSLGQGLEFLIYFQGNSAPDKSGLPSDRFSAERTGGSVSTLTIQRTQQEDSAVYLCASSPGNRPNEQFFGPGTRLTVL.

The chain employs TRBV30 and TRBJ1-2, with a possible D match to TRBD1 (5 bases). The CDR3 extends over 15 amino acids. Trimming took 2 bases from V and 2 from J, leaving 15 bases between them. Germline CDR1 reads GTSNPN; CDR2 reads SVGIG (reference sequence). This CDR3 is CAWSNRTINNYGYTF. The DNA for the CDR3 is TGTGCCTGGAGTAACAGGACAATTAACAACTATGGCTACACCTTC. Full variable domain (remainder filled in from reference TRBV30 and TRBJ1-2): SQTIHQWPATLVQPVGSPLSLECTVEGTSNPNLYWYRQAAGRGLQLLFYSVGIGQISSEVPQNLSASRPQDRQFILSSKKLLLSDSGFYLCAWSNRTINNYGYTFGSGTRLTVV.

The rearrangement joins TRBV7-6 to TRBJ2-7; D is tentatively TRBD1 or TRBD2 (5 bases each). This CDR3 is 13 amino acids long. The germline CDR1 and CDR2 sequences are SGHVS and FNYEAQ. Trimming removed 3 bases at V and 5 bases at J, with 11 bases between. CDR3: CASSFGTRDEQYF. CDR3 bases: TGTGCCAGCAGCTTCGGGACCCGGGACGAGCAGTACTTC.

J is TRBJ2-7 and V is TRBV6-5; TRBD1 or TRBD2 may be the D gene (5 bases each). The CDR3 loop spans 13 amino acids. The V gene's germline CDR1 is MNHEY and CDR2 SVGAGI. The germline V and J ends were trimmed by 6 bases and 2 bases, with 11 bases remaining between them. This chain's CDR3 is CASSRDPAYEQYF. In nucleotides, the CDR3 is TGTGCCAGCAGCAGGGACCCCGCCTACGAGCAGTACTTC.

The chain combines TRBV15 with TRBJ2-1, with D possibly being TRBD1 or TRBD2 (6 bases each). Trimming shortened V by 1 base and J by 10 bases, and 11 bases separated the two germline ends. The CDR3 spans 13 residues. Germline-derived CDR1 and CDR2 are LNHNV and YYDKDF (reference sequence). The CDR3 region is CATSRGQEGEQFF. The CDR3 nucleotides read TGTGCCACCAGCAGAGGACAGGAGGGAGAGCAGTTCTTC.

V usage is TRBV5-1 and J usage is TRBJ2-5; a weak D match, TRBD2 (5 bases). The length of the CDR3 is 16 residues. The ends were cut back, 4 bases at V and 4 bases at J, with 20 bases in the middle. The V gene's germline CDR1 is SGHRS and CDR2 YFSETQ. CDR3 residues: CASSLGSTNEGETQYF. The CDR3, as DNA: TGCGCCAGCAGCCTGGGTTCAACCAATGAGGGAGAGACCCAGTACTTC.

This clone occurred once. Other DNA sequences in this specimen translate into the identical CDR3. The rearrangement uses TRBV7-2 and TRBJ2-3; 15 positions match TRBD2. This CDR3 has 16 amino acids. Losses at the gene ends were 5 bases for V and 3 bases for J; bases not matched to a gene: 3. Per the germline V gene, CDR1 is SGHTA and CDR2 is FQGNSA. CDR3 in amino acids: CASSLGLAGGTDTQYF. The CDR3 bases are TGTGCCAGCAGCCTCGGACTAGCGGGAGGGACAGATACGCAGTATTTT.

The J gene is TRBJ2-7, the V gene TRBV5-1; D may be TRBD2 (6 bases). Germline loops: CDR1 SGHRS, CDR2 YFSETQ. V lost 7 bases, J lost 2 bases, and 16 bases lay in between. This CDR3 has 14 amino acids. The CDR3 loop reads CASGRDSSTYEQYF. CDR3 sequence (DNA): TGCGCCAGCGGACGGGACTCTTCAACCTACGAGCAGTACTTC.

This clone was counted between two and nine times. The CDR3 sequence: CASRRASGDLGTQYF. The CDR3 nucleotides are TGTGCCAGCAGGAGAGCTAGCGGGGATTTGGGTACGCAGTATTTT. J is TRBJ2-3 and V is TRBV2; 9 nucleotides line up with TRBD2. Germline lookup yields CDR1 SNHLY and CDR2 FYNNEI. The CDR3 covers 15 residues. V trimming: 6 bases; J trimming: 8 bases; junction bases outside the gene matches: 12.

Note on this clone: At one of its ends the junction is not consistent with the germline gene, which may arise from a read error. The rearrangement uses TRBV6-1 and TRBJ2-7, with TRBD2 matching over 11 bases. The CDR3 loop spans 14 amino acids. Germline loops: CDR1 MNHNS, CDR2 SASEGT. The CDR3 DNA sequence: TGTGCCAGCAGTGATAGCGGGAGGGAGTACGGGCAGTACTTC. This translates into CASSDSGREYGQYF.

V gene TRBV7-6 combines with J gene TRBJ2-5, with 7 bases aligning to TRBD2. Trimming at V came to 8 bases and at J to 5 bases, leaving 11 bases not matched to a gene. This CDR3 is 14 amino acids long. Germline V gene lookup returns CDR1 SGHVS and CDR2 FNYEAQ. CDR3 coding DNA: TGTGCCAGCGGTCTAGCGGCGAGCGGGGAGACCCAGTACTTC. This sequence encodes CASGLAASGETQYF.

The gene calls are TRBV6-1 and TRBJ1-2; 7 bases line up with TRBD1. V lost 9 bases and J lost 6; bases outside the gene matches: 4. CDR1 is MNHNS and CDR2 is SASEGT in the germline V gene. CDR3 length equals 11 residues. The CDR3 region has the DNA TGTGCCAGTAACAGGGGAAATGGCTACACCTTC. Amino acids: CASNRGNGYTF.

J is TRBJ1-5 and V is TRBV30, with D tentatively TRBD1 (6 bases). Trimming shortened V by 0 bases and J by 7 bases, and 13 bases separated the two germline ends. The CDR3 runs to 14 residues. From germline, CDR1 is GTSNPN and CDR2 SVGIG (reference sequence). CDR3 nucleotides: TGTGCCTGGAGTGTTCAAGGGGGAAGGCAGCCCCAGCATTTT. It is translated as CAWSVQGGRQPQHF.

The chain couples TRBV29-1 to TRBJ2-1; the D is unclear. The CDR3 is made up of 12 amino acids. CDR1 and CDR2 (germline): SQVTM, ANQGSEA. V was trimmed by 4 bases and J by 4 bases, leaving 8 bases between them. CDR3 in DNA: TGCAGCGTTGTTATCCTATACAATGAGCAGTTCTTC. Translation gives CSVVILYNEQFF.

This clone is a singleton in its sample. This chain links TRBV5-1 with TRBJ2-7; D is perhaps TRBD2 (6 bases). V shed 7 bases and J shed 0 bases, with 8 bases lying between them. The V gene's germline CDR1 is SGHRS and CDR2 YFSETQ. The CDR3 spans 12 residues. The CDR3 loop reads CASGTDSYEQYF. CDR3 coding DNA: TGCGCCAGCGGGACTGACTCCTACGAGCAGTACTTC. Using reference TRBV5-1 and TRBJ2-7 for the parts outside the CDR3, the full variable domain is KAGVTQTPRYLIKTRGQQVTLSCSPISGHRSVSWYQQTPGQGLQFLFEYFSETQRNKGNFPGRFSGRQFSNSRSEMNVSTLELGDSALYLCASGTDSYEQYFGPGTRLTVT.

The rearrangement joins TRBV5-1 to TRBJ2-1; D is perhaps TRBD2 (5 bases). V dropped 4 bases and J dropped 5 bases, with 10 bases sitting between them. This CDR3 is built from 13 residues. CDR1 is SGHRS, CDR2 YFSETQ, per germline. The CDR3 nucleotides read TGCGCCAGCAGCGCCGGGCGGGACAATGAGCAGTTCTTC. Encoded protein: CASSAGRDNEQFF.

J is TRBJ2-1 and V is TRBV9; TRBD1 or TRBD2 may be the D gene (5 bases each). Deletions cut 4 bases from V and 12 bases from J, with 17 bases between. Germline CDR1 SGDLS, CDR2 YYNGEE. This CDR3 has 13 residues. The CDR3 spells CASSSGPEVAQFF. The DNA of the CDR3 is TGTGCCAGCAGCTCGGGGCCTGAGGTAGCGCAGTTCTTC.

This chain uses TRBV4-3 with TRBJ2-6, with D perhaps assigned TRBD1 or TRBD2 (5 bases each). CDR1 and CDR2 (germline): LGHNA, YSLEER. This CDR3 contains 19 residues. The V and J ends lost 1 base and 1 base respectively, with 17 bases between them. The CDR3 nucleotides are TGCGCCAGCAGCCAAGGGGGCGGGCTCCTATTATCTGGGGCCAACGTCCTGACTTTC. This translates into CASSQGGGLLLSGANVLTF.

This chain links TRBV5-4 with TRBJ2-3; TRBD2 matches 8 bases. The ends lost 4 bases at V and 4 bases at J; junction bases unmatched: 8. Per the germline V gene, CDR1 is SGHNT and CDR2 is YYREEE (reference sequence). The CDR3 is 15 residues long. The CDR3 DNA reads as TGTGCCAGCAGCCCCGGGGGGGCTAGGGCAGATACGCAGTATTTT. Translating it yields CASSPGGARADTQYF.

This rearrangement joins TRBV7-9 to TRBJ2-3, with D perhaps matching TRBD2 (6 bases). CDR3 length: 13 residues. The V gene lost 7 bases and the J gene lost 4 bases, with 12 bases spanning the gap. CDR1 SEHNR and CDR2 FQNEAQ come from the germline V gene (reference sequence). CDR3: CASTQLASDTQYF. DNA for the CDR3: TGTGCCAGCACTCAACTAGCCTCAGATACGCAGTATTTT.

This chain connects TRBV30 to TRBJ1-4; no clear D gene. The CDR3 sequence is 15 residues long. With 2 bases removed from V and 5 bases from J, the gap between germline ends came to 15 bases. The germline gives CDR1 GTSNPN, CDR2 SVGIG (reference sequence). CDR3 sequence reads: CAWSTQLGANEKLFF. DNA for the CDR3: TGTGCCTGGAGTACGCAACTAGGCGCCAATGAAAAACTGTTTTTT.

This clone was counted only a few times. V gene TRBV29-1 combines with J gene TRBJ2-3; D is undetermined. V dropped 7 bases and J dropped 6 bases, with 14 bases sitting between them. The length of the CDR3 is 12 residues. Per the germline V gene, CDR1 is SQVTM and CDR2 is ANQGSEA. CDR3 protein: CSALDIGDTQYF. CDR3 bases: TGCAGCGCACTCGACATAGGGGATACGCAGTATTTT.